These 14 T cell receptor beta chains share one sample of origin, sequenced in a study of cytomegalovirus exposure and HLA in healthy donors. The PCR employed 60 Vbeta primers together with 13 Jbeta primers. The assay was immunoSEQ multiplex PCR, and TCRdb's table has in-frame clones only and misses some. The table includes 200,000 or so clones, less than 85% detected once. The sequencing sample was made of PBMCs. The receptor source for this set is a man in his late teens or twenties in good health and CMV-seronegative.

This clone was counted between two and nine times. The CDR3 DNA follows: TGTGCCAGCAGGGTAAATCGACAGGCAGGCTACGAGCAGTACTTC. This sequence encodes CASRVNRQAGYEQYF. The chain employs TRBV2 and TRBJ2-7, with D perhaps matching TRBD1 (6 bases). Germline loops: CDR1 SNHLY, CDR2 FYNNEI. The CDR3 has 15 amino acids. Deletions cut 6 bases from V and 3 bases from J, with 18 bases between.

The rearrangement uses TRBV10-3 and TRBJ2-1; maybe TRBD2 (6 bases). With 2 bases removed from V and 0 bases from J, the gap between germline ends came to 14 bases. CDR1 is ENHRY and CDR2 is SYGVKD in the germline V gene. This CDR3 contains 17 residues. The CDR3 loop is CAISEGEAVSSYNEQFF. The CDR3 bases are TGTGCCATCAGTGAGGGGGAGGCTGTGAGCTCCTACAATGAGCAGTTCTTC.

CDR3 residues: CASSISTDTQYF. CDR3 coding DNA: TGTGCCAGCAGTATAAGCACAGATACGCAGTATTTT. This chain uses TRBV28 with TRBJ2-3; D not resolved. CDR1 and CDR2 (germline): MDHEN, SYDVKM. This CDR3 is 12 amino acids long. V was shortened by 5 bases and J by 0 bases, with 3 bases between the two germline ends.

The genes are TRBV2 and TRBJ1-1, with D possibly matching TRBD1 (5 bases). From germline, CDR1 is SNHLY and CDR2 FYNNEI. Trimming removed 7 bases from V and 1 base from J, with 10 bases in between. CDR3 size: 13 residues. The CDR3 protein is CASKTEENTEAFF. The CDR3 DNA reads TGTGCCAGCAAGACAGAAGAGAACACTGAAGCTTTCTTT.

The chain uses TRBV6-5 and TRBJ1-1; 9 bases line up with TRBD1. The CDR3 has 12 amino acids. V shed 10 bases and J 5 bases; nucleotides not matched to a gene: 5. Germline loops: CDR1 MNHEY, CDR2 SVGAGI. This CDR3 reads CAIRDRDTEAFF. DNA for the CDR3: TGTGCCATCAGGGACAGGGATACTGAAGCTTTCTTT.

The rearrangement joins TRBV6-5 to TRBJ1-1; D not certain. The CDR3 runs to 13 residues. Trimming pared 8 bases from V and 8 bases from J, leaving 18 bases between. The V gene's germline CDR1 is MNHEY and CDR2 SVGAGI. The CDR3 is CASLANVGGEAFF. The CDR3 DNA reads TGTGCCAGCTTGGCCAACGTGGGAGGCGAAGCTTTCTTT.

The chain uses TRBV18 and TRBJ2-5, with 8 bases lining up with TRBD1. The J call may be faulty, since TRBJ2-7 better matches the DNA end. This CDR3 spans 14 amino acids. Germline CDR1 is KGHSH and CDR2 is LQKENI. The CDR3 DNA sequence: TGTGCCAGCTCACCGGGACAGGTCCTCTACGAGCAGTACTTC. Translation: CASSPGQVLYEQYF.

DNA for the CDR3: TGTGCCAGCAGCCTCGGGGGACGGCCTACGGGCTACACCTTC. It is translated as CASSLGGRPTGYTF. The chain carries TRBV28 and TRBJ1-2; tentative D call: TRBD1 (5 bases). Germline V CDR1 and CDR2: MDHEN, SYDVKM. V shed 6 bases and J shed 8 bases, with 19 bases lying between them. The CDR3 loop spans 14 amino acids.

This CDR3 is CSVEPGLVPYNEQFF. CDR3 in DNA: TGCAGCGTTGAACCTGGACTAGTCCCCTACAATGAGCAGTTCTTC. This chain connects TRBV29-1 to TRBJ2-1, with TRBD2 matching over 7 bases. V was clipped by 2 bases and J by 2 bases; unmatched bases: 6. This CDR3 spans 15 amino acids. The V gene's germline CDR1 is SQVTM and CDR2 ANQGSEA.

V and J are TRBV9 and TRBJ1-4; 10 nucleotides agree with TRBD1. The V segment lost 3 bases and the J segment 10 bases; nucleotides outside the gene matches: 6. The germline V gene encodes CDR1 SGDLS and CDR2 YYNGEE. The CDR3 loop spans 14 amino acids. The CDR3 sequence: CASSATGGAGKLFF. The CDR3 bases are TGTGCCAGCAGCGCGACAGGGGGCGCAGGAAAACTGTTTTTT.

The genes are TRBV4-1 and TRBJ2-3; a possible D gene is TRBD2 (6 bases). The CDR3 has 15 amino acids. V shed 0 bases and J shed 2 bases, with 9 bases lying between them. Germline V gives CDR1 MGHRA, CDR2 YSYEKL. Written as DNA, the CDR3 is TGCGCCAGCAGCCAAGAGTCTAGCGACACAGATACGCAGTATTTT. It encodes CASSQESSDTDTQYF.

J is TRBJ1-4 and V is TRBV10-3; 12 bases are shared with TRBD1. The CDR3 totals 17 residues. CDR1 and CDR2 from the germline V gene are ENHRY and SYGVKD. V lost 6 bases, J lost 5 bases, and 10 bases stayed unmatched. The CDR3 DNA is TGTGCCATCAGACCCGGGACAGGGGGCGTGAAAAATGAAAAACTGTTTTTT. Its protein product is CAIRPGTGGVKNEKLFF.

The J gene is TRBJ1-4, the V gene TRBV6-1; D is ambiguous. V gave up 6 bases and J gave up 1 base, with 9 bases separating them. The CDR3 extends over 14 amino acids. CDR1 is MNHNS, CDR2 SASEGT, per germline. The CDR3, as DNA: TGTGCCAGCAGCGTCGGGGTAACTAATGAAAAACTGTTTTTT. Protein: CASSVGVTNEKLFF.

This chain links TRBV25-1 with TRBJ2-7; D possibly corresponds to TRBD2 (5 bases). This CDR3 spans 16 amino acids. The germline CDR1 and CDR2 sequences are MGHDK and SYGVNS. V gave up 2 bases and J gave up 1 base, with 15 bases separating them. The CDR3 DNA reads as TGTGCCAGCAGTGAACTGGGGAGCGGTGCATCCTACGAGCAGTACTTC. Amino acid sequence: CASSELGSGASYEQYF.